These 30 T cell receptor beta chains share one sample of origin, sequenced in a study of OX40 agonist ivuxolimab in advanced cancers. Repertoires were generated with immunoSEQ multiplex PCR, while TCRdb's copy carries only in-frame clones and drops some. Here the sample spans over 25,000 clones, over 75% being singletons. This sample comprised CD4+ or CD8+ T cells sorted from blood, obtained in a trial of the OX40 agonist ivuxolimab. The origin of the receptors is an adult with an advanced solid tumor such as melanoma, head and neck, liver or kidney cancer.

V usage is TRBV30 and J usage is TRBJ2-7, with 8 nucleotides matching TRBD2. The CDR3 contains 15 residues. V lost 4 bases and J lost 0; bases outside the gene matches: 8. CDR1 is GTSNPN, CDR2 SVGIG, per germline (reference sequence). CDR3 coding DNA: TGTGCCTGGACTCCGGGACTAGTCAACTCCTACGAGCAGTACTTC. Its translation: CAWTPGLVNSYEQYF.

The rearrangement joins TRBV7-9 to TRBJ2-7, with D possibly TRBD2 on 6 matching bases. Between the trimmed V and J ends, which lost 5 bases and 4 bases, there was a span of 12 bases. The CDR3 sequence is 13 residues long. Germline V gene data show CDR1 as SEHNR and CDR2 as FQNEAQ (reference sequence). CDR3 bases: TGTGCCAGCAGCCCGGACTATCCTTACGAGCAGTACTTC. As protein: CASSPDYPYEQYF.

The V gene is TRBV7-6, the J gene TRBJ2-3; the D gene is possibly TRBD2 (6 bases). Germline CDR1 SGHVS, CDR2 FNYEAQ. Trimming removed 5 bases from V and 2 bases from J, with 11 bases in between. The CDR3 is 14 residues long. In nucleotides, the CDR3 is TGTGCCAGCAGCACACGGGGGATCACAGATACGCAGTATTTT. Translated, it gives CASSTRGITDTQYF. The full variable domain, rest sourced from reference TRBV7-6 and TRBJ2-3, is GAGVSQSPRYKVTKRGQDVALRCDPISGHVSLYWYRQALGQGPEFLTYFNYEAQQDKSGLPNDRFSAERPEGSISTLTIQRTEQRDSAMYRCASSTRGITDTQYFGPGTRLTVL.

This chain joins TRBV5-5 and TRBJ2-7; 7 nucleotides align to TRBD1. The CDR3 is made up of 14 amino acids. Germline V CDR1 and CDR2: SGHKS, YYEKEE (reference sequence). With V trimmed by 4 bases and J by 0 bases, 4 bases remained unmatched. CDR3 region: CASSVSGGSYEQYF. The CDR3 region has the DNA TGTGCCAGCAGCGTCTCAGGGGGCTCCTACGAGCAGTACTTC.

V is TRBV2 and J is TRBJ1-5; D is possibly TRBD1 (6 bases). Germline V gene sequence: CDR1 SNHLY, CDR2 FYNNEI. The CDR3 loop spans 20 amino acids. V lost 2 bases and J 1 base, leaving 24 bases between the germline ends. DNA for the CDR3: TGTGCCAGCAGTGAATACGGGGGCTTACGGCGGGGTACGAGCAATCAGCCCCAGCATTTT. Amino acids: CASSEYGGLRRGTSNQPQHF.

This chain joins TRBV27 and TRBJ2-7; D may be TRBD1 or TRBD2 (6 bases each). This CDR3 comprises 14 residues. Trimming cost V 2 bases and J 2 bases, with 10 bases left between them. Germline V gene lookup returns CDR1 MNHEY and CDR2 SMNVEV (reference sequence). CDR3 loop: CASSLRGVTYEQYF. In DNA form, the CDR3 reads TGTGCCAGCAGTTTAAGGGGGGTGACCTACGAGCAGTACTTC.

V is TRBV5-6 and J is TRBJ2-2; TRBD2 is a possible D gene (5 bases). Germline values: CDR1 SGHDT, CDR2 YYEEEE. The CDR3 contains 15 residues. V was shortened by 1 base and J by 3 bases, with 10 bases between the two germline ends. The CDR3 DNA follows: TGTGCCAGCAGCTTGCAGCCGGGATACACCGGGGAGCTGTTTTTT. Amino acid sequence: CASSLQPGYTGELFF. Drawing the rest from reference TRBV5-6 and TRBJ2-2, the complete variable domain is DAGVTQSPTHLIKTRGQQVTLRCSPKSGHDTVSWYQQALGQGPQFIFQYYEEEERQRGNFPDRFSGHQFPNYSSELNVNALLLGDSALYLCASSLQPGYTGELFFGEGSRLTVL.

V usage is TRBV19 and J usage is TRBJ1-4, with D uncertain. This CDR3 spans 12 amino acids. CDR1 is LNHDA and CDR2 is SQIVND in the germline V gene (reference sequence). V was clipped by 6 bases and J by 4 bases, with 6 bases between them. CDR3 amino acids: CASSSYNEKLFF. The CDR3 coding sequence is TGTGCCAGTAGCAGTTATAATGAAAAACTGTTTTTT. Looking up the rest from reference TRBV19 and TRBJ1-4 gives the full variable domain: DGGITQSPKYLFRKEGQNVTLSCEQNLNHDAMYWYRQDPGQGLRLIYYSQIVNDFQKGDIAEGYSVSREKKESFPLTVTSAQKNPTAFYLCASSSYNEKLFFGSGTQLSVL.

The rearrangement joins TRBV7-9 to TRBJ1-4, with 8 bases aligning to TRBD1. V lost 3 bases, J lost 7 bases, and 4 bases stayed unmatched. The CDR3 is 14 amino acids. Germline V gene lookup returns CDR1 SEHNR and CDR2 FQNEAQ (reference sequence). CDR3 sequence (DNA): TGTGCCAGCAGCTTCGGACAGGGACTTGAAAAACTGTTTTTT. Amino acid sequence: CASSFGQGLEKLFF.

This clone was seen just once. V is TRBV2 and J is TRBJ2-4, with D maybe TRBD2 (6 bases). V was cut by 3 bases and J by 8 bases, with 14 bases left in between. The length of the CDR3 is 14 residues. Germline CDR1 and CDR2: SNHLY and FYNNEI. Here the CDR3 reads CASSDGGGDDIQYF. CDR3 sequence (DNA): TGTGCCAGCAGTGACGGGGGAGGTGACGACATTCAGTACTTC. The variable domain in full, completed from reference TRBV2 and TRBJ2-4, reads EPEVTQTPSHQVTQMGQEVILRCVPISNHLYFYWYRQILGQKVEFLVSFYNNEISEKSEIFDDQFSVERPDGSNFTLKIRSTKLEDSAMYFCASSDGGGDDIQYFGAGTRLSVL.

This clone was seen once. The chain is built from TRBV2 and TRBJ2-5; tentatively, D is TRBD1 or TRBD2 (6 bases each). Germline assignment: CDR1 SNHLY and CDR2 FYNNEI. V lost 11 bases and J lost 5, with 9 bases in between. The CDR3 is 10 residues long. CDR3 nucleotide sequence: TGTGCCGGGGGGCTGGAGACCCAGTACTTC. Translated, it gives CAGGLETQYF.

The chain joins TRBV13 to TRBJ2-3, with 8 bases matching TRBD2. The V gene's germline CDR1 is PRHDT and CDR2 FYEKMQ (reference sequence). Unmatched junction bases numbered 3, after V lost 6 bases and J lost 4 bases. The CDR3 sequence is 13 residues long. CDR3 sequence (DNA): TGTGCCAGCAGTCCGCGGGAGGCAGATACGCAGTATTTT. The encoded protein is CASSPREADTQYF.

The V gene is TRBV5-1, the J gene TRBJ2-7, with D possibly matching TRBD2 (6 bases). This CDR3 has 15 residues. Per the germline V gene, CDR1 is SGHRS and CDR2 is YFSETQ. V was pared by 5 bases and J by 1 base, with 16 bases between. In nucleotides, the CDR3 is TGCGCCAGCAGAATAGATTGGGGAGGATCCTACGAGCAGTACTTC. Translating it yields CASRIDWGGSYEQYF. Complete variable domain (other parts from reference TRBV5-1 and TRBJ2-7): KAGVTQTPRYLIKTRGQQVTLSCSPISGHRSVSWYQQTPGQGLQFLFEYFSETQRNKGNFPGRFSGRQFSNSRSEMNVSTLELGDSALYLCASRIDWGGSYEQYFGPGTRLTVT.

This chain's CDR3 is CASSIVGTDTQYF. Written as DNA, the CDR3 is TGTGCCAGTAGTATAGTCGGCACAGATACGCAGTATTTT. The chain uses TRBV19 and TRBJ2-3, with D unresolved. Trimming took off 1 base at V and 1 base at J, with 3 bases between the two ends. Germline V gene sequence: CDR1 LNHDA, CDR2 SQIVND (reference sequence). This CDR3 comprises 13 residues.

This sequence joins TRBV28 and TRBJ2-1; D is uncertain. V was pared by 4 bases and J by 7 bases, with 11 bases between. This CDR3 contains 13 residues. In germline, CDR1 is MDHEN, CDR2 SYDVKM. The CDR3 nucleotides read TGTGCCAGCAGTTCGAAGAGGAAAAATGAGCAGTTCTTC. Translated, it gives CASSSKRKNEQFF.

This clone was detected only a few times. V gene TRBV2 combines with J gene TRBJ2-7; D is ambiguous. The V gene's germline CDR1 is SNHLY and CDR2 FYNNEI. The CDR3 runs to 13 residues. The V and J ends lost 3 bases and 5 bases respectively, with 11 bases between them. For the CDR3, the DNA is TGTGCCAGCAGTGACAAGGGTTTCGACGAGCAGTACTTC. Its translation is CASSDKGFDEQYF.

This clone was detected only a few times. This sequence joins TRBV27 and TRBJ2-5, with no clear D. Germline CDR1 reads MNHEY; CDR2 reads SMNVEV (reference sequence). V was shortened by 2 bases and J by 7 bases, with 14 bases between the two germline ends. The CDR3 is 14 residues long. The DNA of the CDR3 is TGTGCCAGCAGTTTACCTGACGGCCGAAGGACCCAGTACTTC. Translated, it gives CASSLPDGRRTQYF.

The rearrangement joins TRBV16 to TRBJ2-7, with D possibly TRBD1 on 6 matching bases. Germline CDR1 is KGHSY and CDR2 is FQNENV. Trimming removed 4 bases at V and 6 bases at J, with 19 bases between. This CDR3 comprises 15 residues. The CDR3: CASSPHSGESTEQYF. Here the CDR3 DNA reads TGTGCCAGCAGCCCGCACTCAGGGGAGAGTACCGAGCAGTACTTC. Based on the CDR3 plus reference TRBV16 and TRBJ2-7, the full variable domain is GEEVAQTPKHLVRGEGQKAKLYCAPIKGHSYVFWYQQVLKNEFKFLISFQNENVFDETGMPKERFSAKCLPNSPCSLEIQATKLEDSAVYFCASSPHSGESTEQYFGPGTRLTVT.

The rearrangement uses TRBV6-4 and TRBJ1-1, with D unresolved. Germline V gene sequence: CDR1 MRHNA, CDR2 SNTAGT. The CDR3 totals 16 residues. V lost 11 bases to trimming and J lost 0 bases, with 22 bases between them. Here the CDR3 DNA reads TGTGCCTCCCGGGCGTCCCCCTTTTCTATGAACACTGAAGCTTTCTTT. Encoded protein: CASRASPFSMNTEAFF.

This chain connects TRBV6-5 to TRBJ2-7, with 8 bases matching TRBD1. CDR1 is MNHEY, CDR2 SVGAGI, per germline. The J segment lost 3 bases and the V segment lost 6 bases, leaving 7 bases of the junction unmatched. The CDR3 has 14 amino acids. The DNA of the CDR3 is TGTGCCAGCAGATCGGACAGGGTATTCTACGAGCAGTACTTC. Protein sequence: CASRSDRVFYEQYF.

This rearrangement joins TRBV18 to TRBJ1-2; 7 nucleotides match TRBD1. V dropped 3 bases and J dropped 2; count of bases not matched to a gene: 3. This CDR3 has 14 amino acids. CDR1 is KGHSH and CDR2 is LQKENI in the germline V gene. The CDR3 here is CASSPGQANYGYTF. Here the CDR3 DNA reads TGTGCCAGCTCACCCGGACAGGCCAACTATGGCTACACCTTC.

The gene calls are TRBV7-3 and TRBJ2-3; no reliable D call. V lost 2 bases and J 1 base, leaving 7 bases between the germline ends. CDR1 and CDR2 (germline): SGHTA, FQGTGA. The CDR3 runs 14 residues. The CDR3: CASSLYPRTDTQYF. CDR3 coding DNA: TGTGCCAGCAGCTTATACCCCCGCACAGATACGCAGTATTTT.

This clone was observed a handful of times. V is TRBV5-1 and J is TRBJ2-7; D gene uncertain. The CDR3 has 12 residues. Trimming took 3 bases from V and 1 from J, leaving 5 bases between them. CDR1 is SGHRS, CDR2 YFSETQ, per germline. This CDR3 is CASSSPSYEQYF. The CDR3 DNA reads TGCGCCAGCAGCTCGCCATCCTACGAGCAGTACTTC.

The rearrangement links TRBV6-1 to TRBJ1-2, with 8 bases lining up with TRBD1. V was pared by 2 bases and J by 2 bases, with 4 bases of the junction left unmatched. This CDR3 is 15 amino acids long. Looked up from germline, CDR1 is MNHNS and CDR2 is SASEGT. CDR3 in amino acids: CASSEWQGANYGYTF. CDR3 nucleotides: TGTGCCAGCAGTGAATGGCAGGGGGCGAACTATGGCTACACCTTC.

V usage is TRBV11-2 and J usage is TRBJ2-2; unclear D gene. This CDR3 is 16 amino acids long. With 7 bases removed from V and 2 bases from J, the gap between germline ends came to 17 bases. Germline lookup yields CDR1 SGHAT and CDR2 FQNNGV. The CDR3 region has the DNA TGTGCCAGCACCCTCACTCGGCAGGTTAACACCGGGGAGCTGTTTTTT. It is translated as CASTLTRQVNTGELFF.

V is TRBV5-4 and J is TRBJ2-2, with TRBD1 matching over 10 bases. Trimming took 0 bases from V and 5 from J; bases not matched to a gene: 4. Germline loops: CDR1 SGHNT, CDR2 YYREEE (reference sequence). The CDR3 extends over 16 amino acids. CDR3 DNA sequence: TGTGCCAGCAGCTTGGGACAGGGGGCGTGGACCGGGGAGCTGTTTTTT. It specifies CASSLGQGAWTGELFF.

This clone was seen only once. V gene TRBV4-1 combines with J gene TRBJ1-2, with a weak D call TRBD1 (5 bases). In germline, CDR1 is MGHRA, CDR2 YSYEKL. The CDR3 length is 15 residues. Trimming left V 1 base short and J 6 bases short, with 15 bases between. The chain's CDR3 is CASSQVRGGLNGYTF. CDR3 nucleotide sequence: TGCGCCAGCAGCCAAGTAAGGGGAGGGCTAAATGGCTACACCTTC.

This chain connects TRBV5-1 to TRBJ2-2; 7 bases are shared with TRBD2. The CDR3 sequence is 15 residues long. Germline values: CDR1 SGHRS, CDR2 YFSETQ. The V gene end was trimmed by 1 base and the J gene end by 4 bases; junction bases not matched to a gene: 4. The CDR3 here is CASSLMGGTTGELFF. In DNA, the CDR3 is TGCGCCAGCAGCTTGATGGGGGGGACCACCGGGGAGCTGTTTTTT.

V and J are TRBV7-9 and TRBJ2-1; D is undetermined. Germline CDR1 SEHNR, CDR2 FQNEAQ (reference sequence). The CDR3 is made up of 9 amino acids. The V and J ends lost 8 bases and 8 bases respectively, with 4 bases between them. Written as DNA, the CDR3 is TGTGCCAGCGACCATGAGCAGTTCTTC. This gives the protein CASDHEQFF.

This chain links TRBV5-1 with TRBJ2-2; TRBD1 aligns across 8 bases. The CDR3 spans 14 residues. The V gene's germline CDR1 is SGHRS and CDR2 YFSETQ. The V gene end was trimmed by 4 bases and the J gene end by 11 bases; junction bases not matched to a gene: 10. CDR3 loop: CASSQGGDRGELFF. As DNA, the CDR3 is TGCGCCAGCAGCCAGGGAGGAGACAGGGGAGAGCTGTTTTTT.